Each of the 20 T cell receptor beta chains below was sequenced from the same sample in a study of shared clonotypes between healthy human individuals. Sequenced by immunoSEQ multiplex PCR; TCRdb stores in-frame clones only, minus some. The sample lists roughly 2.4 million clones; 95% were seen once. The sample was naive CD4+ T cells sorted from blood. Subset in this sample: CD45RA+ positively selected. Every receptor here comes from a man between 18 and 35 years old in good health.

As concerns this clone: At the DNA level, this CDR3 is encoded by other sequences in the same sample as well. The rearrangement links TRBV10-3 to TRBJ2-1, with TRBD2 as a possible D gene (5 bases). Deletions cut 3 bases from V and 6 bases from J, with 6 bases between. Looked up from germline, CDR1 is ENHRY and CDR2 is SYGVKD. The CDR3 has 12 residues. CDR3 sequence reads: CAISDRGNEQFF. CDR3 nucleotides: TGTGCCATCAGTGACCGGGGCAATGAGCAGTTCTTC.

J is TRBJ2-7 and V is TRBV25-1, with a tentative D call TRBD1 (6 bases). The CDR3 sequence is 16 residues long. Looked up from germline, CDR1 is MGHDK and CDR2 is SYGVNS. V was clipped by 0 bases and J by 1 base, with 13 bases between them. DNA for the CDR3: TGTGCCAGCAGTGAATACGGACAGTTGGGTTCCTACGAGCAGTACTTC. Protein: CASSEYGQLGSYEQYF.

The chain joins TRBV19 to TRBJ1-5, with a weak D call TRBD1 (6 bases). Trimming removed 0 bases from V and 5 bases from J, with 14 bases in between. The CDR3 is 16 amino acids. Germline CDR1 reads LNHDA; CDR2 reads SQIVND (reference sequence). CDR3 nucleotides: TGTGCCAGTAGTATAGATCACAGGGAATGGTATCAGCCCCAGCATTTT. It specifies CASSIDHREWYQPQHF.

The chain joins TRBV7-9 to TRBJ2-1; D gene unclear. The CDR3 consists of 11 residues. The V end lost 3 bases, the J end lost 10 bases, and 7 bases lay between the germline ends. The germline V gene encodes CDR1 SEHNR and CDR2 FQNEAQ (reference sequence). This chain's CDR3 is CASSFVSEQFF. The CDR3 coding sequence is TGTGCCAGCAGCTTTGTCAGCGAGCAGTTCTTC. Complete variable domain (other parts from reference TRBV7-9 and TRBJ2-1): DTGVSQNPRHKITKRGQNVTFRCDPISEHNRLYWYRQTLGQGPEFLTYFQNEAQLEKSRLLSDRFSAERPKGSFSTLEIQRTEQGDSAMYLCASSFVSEQFFGPGTRLTVL.

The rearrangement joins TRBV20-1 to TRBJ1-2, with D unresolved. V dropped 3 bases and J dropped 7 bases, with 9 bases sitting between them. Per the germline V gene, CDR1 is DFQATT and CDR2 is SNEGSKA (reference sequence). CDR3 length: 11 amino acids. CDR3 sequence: CSASPNAGYTF. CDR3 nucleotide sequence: TGCAGTGCTAGCCCGAATGCTGGCTACACCTTC.

CDR3 region: CASSEGPSGQETQYF. The CDR3, as DNA: TGTGCCAGCAGCGAGGGACCGTCGGGGCAAGAGACCCAGTACTTC. The genes are TRBV5-4 and TRBJ2-5; TRBD1 or TRBD2 may be the D gene (5 bases each). Germline CDR1 SGHNT, CDR2 YYREEE (reference sequence). V lost 4 bases, J lost 2 bases, and 15 bases lay in between. The CDR3 covers 15 residues.

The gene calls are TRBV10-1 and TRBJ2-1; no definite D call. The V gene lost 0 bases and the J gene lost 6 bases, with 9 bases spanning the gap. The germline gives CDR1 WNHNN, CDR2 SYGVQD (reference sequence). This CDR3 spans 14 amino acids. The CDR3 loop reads CASSESPGSNEQFF. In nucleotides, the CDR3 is TGCGCCAGCAGTGAGTCCCCCGGTAGCAATGAGCAGTTCTTC.

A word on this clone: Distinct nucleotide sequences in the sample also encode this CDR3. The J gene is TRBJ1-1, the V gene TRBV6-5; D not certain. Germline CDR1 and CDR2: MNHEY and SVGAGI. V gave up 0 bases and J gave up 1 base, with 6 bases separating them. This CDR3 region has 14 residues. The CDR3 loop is CASSYSGKNTEAFF. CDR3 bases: TGTGCCAGCAGTTACTCCGGCAAGAACACTGAAGCTTTCTTT.

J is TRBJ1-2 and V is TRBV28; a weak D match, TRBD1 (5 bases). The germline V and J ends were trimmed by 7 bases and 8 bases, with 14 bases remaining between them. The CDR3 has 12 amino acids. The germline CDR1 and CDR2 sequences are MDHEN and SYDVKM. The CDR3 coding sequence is TGTGCCAGCAATACCGGGACGGGGGGCTACACCTTC. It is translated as CASNTGTGGYTF.

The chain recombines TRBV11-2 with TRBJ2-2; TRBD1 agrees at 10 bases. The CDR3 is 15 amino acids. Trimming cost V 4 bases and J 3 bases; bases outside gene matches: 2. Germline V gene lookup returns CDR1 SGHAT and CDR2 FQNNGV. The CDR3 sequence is CASSSGTGDTGELFF. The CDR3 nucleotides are TGTGCCAGCAGCTCAGGGACAGGGGACACCGGGGAGCTGTTTTTT.

CDR3 loop: CAWSPGTGGHEQYF. In DNA form, the CDR3 reads TGTGCCTGGAGCCCCGGGACAGGGGGTCACGAGCAGTACTTC. The chain joins TRBV30 to TRBJ2-7, with 11 bases aligning to TRBD1. Germline loops: CDR1 GTSNPN, CDR2 SVGIG (reference sequence). The V and J ends lost 3 bases and 5 bases, in that order; junction bases with no gene match: 6. This CDR3 is 14 amino acids long.

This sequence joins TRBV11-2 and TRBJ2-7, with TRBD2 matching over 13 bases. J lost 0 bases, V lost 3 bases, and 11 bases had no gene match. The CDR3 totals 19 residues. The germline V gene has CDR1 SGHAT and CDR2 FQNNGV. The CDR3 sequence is CASSFPPGLAGLDSYEQYF. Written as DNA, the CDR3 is TGTGCCAGCAGCTTTCCGCCGGGACTAGCGGGGTTAGACTCCTACGAGCAGTACTTC.

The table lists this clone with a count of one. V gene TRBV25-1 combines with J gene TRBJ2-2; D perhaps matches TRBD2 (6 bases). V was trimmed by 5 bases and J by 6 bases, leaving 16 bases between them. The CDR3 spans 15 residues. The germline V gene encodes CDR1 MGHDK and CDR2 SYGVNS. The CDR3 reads CASSSAAGRSGELFF. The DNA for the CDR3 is TGTGCCAGCAGTTCGGCTGCAGGGAGGTCCGGGGAGCTGTTTTTT.

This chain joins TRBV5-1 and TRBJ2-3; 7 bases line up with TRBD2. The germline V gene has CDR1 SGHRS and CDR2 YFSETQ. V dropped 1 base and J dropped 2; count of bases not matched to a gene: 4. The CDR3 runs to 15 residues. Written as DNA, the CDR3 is TGCGCCAGCAGCTTGACAGCGGGGTTCACAGATACGCAGTATTTT. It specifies CASSLTAGFTDTQYF.

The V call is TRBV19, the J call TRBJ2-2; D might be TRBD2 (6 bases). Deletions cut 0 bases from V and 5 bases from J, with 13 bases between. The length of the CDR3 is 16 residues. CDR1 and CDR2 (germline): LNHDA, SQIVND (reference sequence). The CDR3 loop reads CASSIERARGTGELFF. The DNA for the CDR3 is TGTGCCAGTAGTATAGAACGTGCTCGGGGGACCGGGGAGCTGTTTTTT.

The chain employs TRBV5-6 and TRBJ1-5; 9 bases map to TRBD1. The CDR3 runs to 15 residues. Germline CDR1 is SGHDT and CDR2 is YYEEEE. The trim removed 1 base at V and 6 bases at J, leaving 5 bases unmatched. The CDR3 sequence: CASSLRDRVGQPQHF. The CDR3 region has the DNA TGTGCCAGCAGCTTGAGGGACAGGGTAGGTCAGCCCCAGCATTTT.

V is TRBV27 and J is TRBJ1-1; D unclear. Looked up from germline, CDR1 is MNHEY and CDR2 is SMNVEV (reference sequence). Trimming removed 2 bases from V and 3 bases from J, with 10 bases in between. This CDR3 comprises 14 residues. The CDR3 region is CASSLGVAHTEAFF. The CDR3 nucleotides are TGTGCCAGCAGTTTAGGGGTCGCACACACTGAAGCTTTCTTT.

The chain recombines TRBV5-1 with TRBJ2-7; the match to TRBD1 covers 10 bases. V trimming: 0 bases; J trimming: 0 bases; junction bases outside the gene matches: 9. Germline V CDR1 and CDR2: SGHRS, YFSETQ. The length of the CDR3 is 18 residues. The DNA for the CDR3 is TGCGCCAGCAGCTTGGGGGGGACAGGGGTCCCAAGCTCCTACGAGCAGTACTTC. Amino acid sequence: CASSLGGTGVPSSYEQYF.

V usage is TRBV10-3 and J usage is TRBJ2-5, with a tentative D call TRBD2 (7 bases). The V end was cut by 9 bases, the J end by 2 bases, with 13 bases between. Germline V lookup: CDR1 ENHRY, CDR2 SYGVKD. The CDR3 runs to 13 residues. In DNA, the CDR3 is TGTGCCATGAGGGGGGGGCAACAAGAGACCCAGTACTTC. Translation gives CAMRGGQQETQYF.

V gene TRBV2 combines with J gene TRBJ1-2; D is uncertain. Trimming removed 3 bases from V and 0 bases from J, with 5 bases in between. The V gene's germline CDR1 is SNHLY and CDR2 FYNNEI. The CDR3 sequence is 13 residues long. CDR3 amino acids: CASSESANYGYTF. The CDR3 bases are TGTGCCAGCAGTGAGTCAGCTAACTATGGCTACACCTTC.